Following are 26 T cell receptor beta chains from one sample sequenced in a study of CD8 T cells in Susac syndrome. Reverse transcription used roughly 0.5 to 1 ug RNA and random hexamers. Using its own MiXCR run on the immunoSEQ multiplex PCR reads, TCRdb lists one record per CDR3 protein. The table has around 77,000 distinct CDR3 sequences, nearly 96% seen once; the top ten hold more than 0.09%. Sequenced sample: CD4+ T cells from PBMCs. These receptors were obtained from a human donor with multiple sclerosis.

This chain links TRBV5-6 with TRBJ2-7, with D perhaps matching TRBD1 (6 bases). Trimming cost V 5 bases and J 1 base, with 22 bases left between them. This CDR3 spans 17 amino acids. CDR1 is SGHDT and CDR2 is YYEEEE in the germline V gene. CDR3 bases: TGTGCCAGCAGGCTCTCCTTCACAGGGAATCCTTCCTACGAGCAGTACTTC. Protein sequence: CASRLSFTGNPSYEQYF. The full variable domain, in which reference TRBV5-6 and TRBJ2-7 provide the parts outside the CDR3, is DAGVTQSPTHLIKTRGQQVTLRCSPKSGHDTVSWYQQALGQGPQFIFQYYEEEERQRGNFPDRFSGHQFPNYSSELNVNALLLGDSALYLCASRLSFTGNPSYEQYFGPGTRLTVT.

With regard to this clonotype: Lacking the conserved final phenylalanine or tryptophan, this CDR3 likely reflects a read error. V is TRBV20-1 and J is TRBJ2-7; the match to TRBD1 covers 9 bases. The germline V gene encodes CDR1 DFQATT and CDR2 SNEGSKA (reference sequence). The V segment lost 5 bases and the J segment 5 bases; nucleotides outside the gene matches: 10. The length of the CDR3 is 14 residues. The CDR3 DNA sequence: TGCAGTGCTGGAGGGACAGGGAATAGGAACGAGCAGTACATC. Amino acids: CSAGGTGNRNEQYI.

The rearrangement links TRBV4-2 to TRBJ2-2, with D perhaps TRBD1 (6 bases). V was trimmed by 0 bases and J by 4 bases, leaving 15 bases between them. Germline loops: CDR1 LGHNA, CDR2 YNFKEQ. The CDR3 is made up of 17 amino acids. CDR3 DNA sequence: TGTGCCAGCAGCCAAGATTTGGTCAGGGGCGGCACCGGGGAGCTGTTTTTT. Encoded protein: CASSQDLVRGGTGELFF.

This clonotype is a singleton in its sample. V gene TRBV7-2 combines with J gene TRBJ1-2, with 10 bases aligning to TRBD1. This CDR3 has 14 residues. V was pared by 10 bases and J by 8 bases, with 13 bases of the junction left unmatched. Germline V lookup: CDR1 SGHTA, CDR2 FQGNSA. The CDR3 spells CATARQGTGEGYTF. The CDR3 DNA reads as TGTGCCACTGCTAGACAGGGGACAGGGGAAGGCTACACCTTC.

The CDR3 is CSAPDREGSPLHF. Here the CDR3 DNA reads TGCAGTGCTCCCGACAGGGAGGGATCACCCCTCCACTTT. The chain recombines TRBV20-1 with TRBJ1-6; 7 nucleotides match TRBD1. CDR1 is DFQATT and CDR2 is SNEGSKA in the germline V gene (reference sequence). This CDR3 region has 13 residues. The V and J ends lost 5 bases and 10 bases, in that order; junction bases with no gene match: 8.

CDR3 DNA sequence: TGTGCCAGCAGCGTCCAGGGATCCGGGGAGCTGTTTTTT. The encoded protein is CASSVQGSGELFF. The chain recombines TRBV3-1 with TRBJ2-2; D might be TRBD1 (5 bases). V was cut by 5 bases and J by 6 bases, with 10 bases left in between. Germline lookup yields CDR1 LGHDT and CDR2 YNNKEL (reference sequence). The CDR3 has 13 amino acids.

The V gene is TRBV30, the J gene TRBJ1-2; 7 bases match TRBD1. The germline V gene encodes CDR1 GTSNPN and CDR2 SVGIG (reference sequence). The J segment lost 0 bases and the V segment lost 0 bases, leaving 1 base of the junction unmatched. There are 14 residues in the CDR3. As DNA, the CDR3 is TGTGCCTGGAGTGTTGGGACAGCTAACTATGGCTACACCTTC. Amino acids: CAWSVGTANYGYTF.

This clonotype was recorded once. The genes are TRBV12-3 or TRBV12-4 and TRBJ2-5; the match to TRBD2 covers 9 bases. CDR3 length: 13 residues. With V trimmed by 3 bases and J by 7 bases, 3 bases remained unmatched. Here the CDR3 DNA reads TGTGCCAGCAGTTTGGGACTAGCAGGGACCCAGTACTTC. It is translated as CASSLGLAGTQYF.

The chain is built from TRBV4-1 and TRBJ2-7; unclear D gene. V lost 1 base and J lost 6, with 16 bases in between. Looked up from germline, CDR1 is MGHRA and CDR2 is YSYEKL. The length of the CDR3 is 15 residues. CDR3 sequence reads: CASSQGYGEMSEQYF. In DNA form, the CDR3 reads TGCGCCAGCAGCCAAGGGTACGGAGAAATGAGCGAGCAGTACTTC.

The J gene is TRBJ2-1, the V gene TRBV20-1; TRBD1 agrees at 9 bases. Germline-derived CDR1 and CDR2 are DFQATT and SNEGSKA (reference sequence). The CDR3 contains 15 residues. V lost 3 bases and J lost 12; bases outside the gene matches: 15. The CDR3 sequence is CSARFGDRVSSRQFF. The DNA of the CDR3 is TGCAGTGCTAGGTTCGGGGACAGGGTGAGCAGTAGGCAGTTCTTC.

This clonotype was counted a single time. The rearrangement links TRBV29-1 to TRBJ2-4, with D unresolved. Trimming removed 5 bases at V and 6 bases at J, with 14 bases between. This CDR3 comprises 13 residues. Germline assignment: CDR1 SQVTM and CDR2 ANQGSEA. The CDR3: CSVSGLVGNIQYF. The CDR3 DNA reads TGCAGCGTTTCGGGTCTGGTAGGAAACATTCAGTACTTC.

V usage is TRBV29-1 and J usage is TRBJ1-2; possible D gene TRBD1, 6 bases. The V gene lost 5 bases and the J gene lost 4 bases, with 8 bases spanning the gap. The length of the CDR3 is 11 residues. Germline V CDR1 and CDR2: SQVTM, ANQGSEA. The DNA of the CDR3 is TGCAGCGTTTCGACAGGCTATGGCTACACCTTC. Its translation is CSVSTGYGYTF.

This chain uses TRBV5-1 with TRBJ2-3; TRBD2 matches at 12 bases. The CDR3 sequence is 15 residues long. Germline V gene data show CDR1 as SGHRS and CDR2 as YFSETQ. V lost 0 bases to trimming and J lost 8 bases; unmatched junction nucleotides: 4. The CDR3 region has the DNA TGCGCCAGCAGCTTGGTCCAGACTAGCGGGGGTACGCAGTATTTT. It yields the protein CASSLVQTSGGTQYF. The full variable domain, in which reference TRBV5-1 and TRBJ2-3 provide the parts outside the CDR3, is KAGVTQTPRYLIKTRGQQVTLSCSPISGHRSVSWYQQTPGQGLQFLFEYFSETQRNKGNFPGRFSGRQFSNSRSEMNVSTLELGDSALYLCASSLVQTSGGTQYFGPGTRLTVL.

V and J are TRBV11-3 and TRBJ1-6, with D unresolved. Between the trimmed V and J ends, which lost 2 bases and 8 bases, there was a span of 13 bases. Germline CDR1 is SGHNT and CDR2 is YENEEA. This CDR3 has 15 amino acids. CDR3 amino acids: CASSLSPDDYSPLHF. CDR3 coding DNA: TGTGCCAGCAGCTTAAGTCCAGATGACTATTCACCCCTCCACTTT.

This chain uses TRBV9 with TRBJ2-1; D tentatively reads TRBD1 or TRBD2 (6 bases each). V lost 0 bases and J lost 6, with 13 bases in between. This CDR3 region has 15 residues. Germline values: CDR1 SGDLS, CDR2 YYNGEE. The CDR3 here is CASSVATGAVNEQFF. The DNA for the CDR3 is TGTGCCAGCAGCGTAGCGACGGGGGCCGTCAATGAGCAGTTCTTC.

CDR3 nucleotides: TGTGCCAGCAGTTTAATCGGAGGAGGTCAGCCCCAGCATTTT. As protein: CASSLIGGGQPQHF. This rearrangement joins TRBV12-3 or TRBV12-4 to TRBJ1-5; D remains ambiguous. Trimming left V 2 bases short and J 6 bases short, with 11 bases between. The CDR3 has 14 amino acids.

In its sample, this clonotype was seen a few times. The V call is TRBV3-1, the J call TRBJ2-5; D perhaps matches TRBD1 (6 bases). The germline gives CDR1 LGHDT, CDR2 YNNKEL (reference sequence). The ends were cut back, 2 bases at V and 2 bases at J, with 12 bases in the middle. The CDR3 has 15 residues. The CDR3 sequence is CASSQIGRGQETQYF. The CDR3 nucleotides read TGTGCCAGCAGCCAAATCGGCAGGGGTCAAGAGACCCAGTACTTC.

This chain connects TRBV7-2 to TRBJ1-5; 7 bases map to TRBD1. Germline assignment: CDR1 SGHTA and CDR2 FQGNSA. This CDR3 is 16 amino acids long. After removal of 1 base from V and 4 bases from J, the junction contained 7 bases not matched to a gene. The chain's CDR3 is CASSLGGSRGNQPQHF. The CDR3 bases are TGTGCCAGCAGCTTAGGGGGGTCCAGGGGGAATCAGCCCCAGCATTTT. The full variable domain, with the rest looked up from reference TRBV7-2 and TRBJ1-5, is GAGVSQSPSNKVTEKGKDVELRCDPISGHTALYWYRQSLGQGLEFLIYFQGNSAPDKSGLPSDRFSAERTGGSVSTLTIQRTQQEDSAVYLCASSLGGSRGNQPQHFGDGTRLSIL.

The rearrangement joins TRBV3-1 to TRBJ1-2, with 12 bases identical to TRBD1. This CDR3 is built from 16 residues. The ends lost 3 bases at V and 4 bases at J; junction bases unmatched: 6. Germline V gene sequence: CDR1 LGHDT, CDR2 YNNKEL (reference sequence). This chain's CDR3 is CASSQPGTGGGYGYTF. The CDR3 bases are TGTGCCAGCAGCCAGCCAGGGACAGGGGGCGGCTATGGCTACACCTTC.

This chain uses TRBV12-3 or TRBV12-4 with TRBJ2-7; D unresolved. The CDR3 loop spans 12 amino acids. The ends were cut back, 2 bases at V and 6 bases at J, with 8 bases in the middle. The CDR3 nucleotides are TGTGCCAGCAGTTTAATAGATACCGAGCAGTACTTC. It yields the protein CASSLIDTEQYF.

The gene calls are TRBV5-1 and TRBJ2-5; D not certain. V was shortened by 4 bases and J by 1 base, with 11 bases between the two germline ends. This CDR3 contains 14 residues. Germline assignment: CDR1 SGHRS and CDR2 YFSETQ. The CDR3 region has the DNA TGCGCCAGCAGCGGCCTGACAACCCAAGAGACCCAGTACTTC. Its protein is CASSGLTTQETQYF. The variable domain in full, with the rest retrieved from reference TRBV5-1 and TRBJ2-5, is KAGVTQTPRYLIKTRGQQVTLSCSPISGHRSVSWYQQTPGQGLQFLFEYFSETQRNKGNFPGRFSGRQFSNSRSEMNVSTLELGDSALYLCASSGLTTQETQYFGPGTRLLVL.

The J gene is TRBJ1-6, the V gene TRBV4-1; 7 bases are a match to TRBD1. V lost 1 base to trimming and J lost 7 bases; unmatched junction nucleotides: 4. Germline lookup yields CDR1 MGHRA and CDR2 YSYEKL. CDR3 length: 15 amino acids. The CDR3 DNA reads TGCGCCAGCAGCCAAGCTGACAGGGTGAATTCACCCCTCCACTTT. This gives the protein CASSQADRVNSPLHF.

V and J are TRBV19 and TRBJ1-1; D not certain. Trimming pared 0 bases from V and 0 bases from J, leaving 11 bases between. CDR1 LNHDA and CDR2 SQIVND come from the germline V gene (reference sequence). CDR3 length: 16 residues. As DNA, the CDR3 is TGTGCCAGTAGTATAGATGCGAACCGCATGAACACTGAAGCTTTCTTT. Translation: CASSIDANRMNTEAFF.

CDR3: CSVLRGGNVLTF. CDR3 coding DNA: TGCAGTGTCCTGAGGGGTGGCAACGTCCTGACTTTC. The chain joins TRBV20-1 to TRBJ2-6; D may match TRBD1 or TRBD2 (5 bases each). The CDR3 sequence is 12 residues long. The V and J ends lost 7 bases and 9 bases respectively, with 13 bases between them. Germline CDR1 reads DFQATT; CDR2 reads SNEGSKA (reference sequence).

This rearrangement joins TRBV5-1 to TRBJ1-6; 9 positions agree with TRBD1. The germline CDR1 and CDR2 sequences are SGHRS and YFSETQ. This CDR3 spans 16 amino acids. V was clipped by 2 bases and J by 10 bases; unmatched bases: 10. DNA of the CDR3: TGCGCCAGCAGCTTACAGGGGGCAACGGACTCGTCACCCCTCCACTTT. Protein product: CASSLQGATDSSPLHF.

The V gene is TRBV9, the J gene TRBJ2-3; D gene ambiguous. V was pared by 2 bases and J by 3 bases, with 13 bases between. The germline V gene has CDR1 SGDLS and CDR2 YYNGEE. This CDR3 spans 15 amino acids. The CDR3 nucleotides read TGTGCCAGCAGCGTTATGGGCTACGATACAGATACGCAGTATTTT. As protein: CASSVMGYDTDTQYF.